The T cell receptor (beta chain) under discussion was sequenced for a study of siplizumab effects on memory and regulatory T cells. With respect to this clone: Its antigen is unknown.

In a few donor pairs, unstimulated naive, memory, effector memory and TEMRA subsets were sequenced. The germline V gene has CDR1 SEHNR and CDR2 FQNEAQ (reference sequence). The length of the CDR3 is 15 residues. With V trimmed by 5 bases and J by 0 bases, 3 bases remained unmatched. The study, taken as a whole, reports: Siplizumab led to significantly less abundant alloreactive sequences that could be traced back to unstimulated CD4+ memory cells. The apparent diversity of naive T cells exceeded that of memory cells, and naive T cells seemed to make a major contribution to the alloresponse.

The assay covered 75,000 to 100,000 TCR templates per sample. Some clones are missing from TCRdb's copy, which holds only in-frame ones; the method was immunoSEQ multiplex PCR. The sample has roughly 26,000 clones; 75% to 85% are singletons. The chain links TRBV7-9 to TRBJ2-2; the match to TRBD2 covers 7 bases. The TCR comes from a human donor in good health. What was sequenced was memory CD4+ T cells sorted from blood. The CDR3 DNA reads as TGTGCCAGCAGCCGCGGGGGAACGAACACCGGGGAGCTGTTTTTT. Translated, it gives CASSRGGTNTGELFF.